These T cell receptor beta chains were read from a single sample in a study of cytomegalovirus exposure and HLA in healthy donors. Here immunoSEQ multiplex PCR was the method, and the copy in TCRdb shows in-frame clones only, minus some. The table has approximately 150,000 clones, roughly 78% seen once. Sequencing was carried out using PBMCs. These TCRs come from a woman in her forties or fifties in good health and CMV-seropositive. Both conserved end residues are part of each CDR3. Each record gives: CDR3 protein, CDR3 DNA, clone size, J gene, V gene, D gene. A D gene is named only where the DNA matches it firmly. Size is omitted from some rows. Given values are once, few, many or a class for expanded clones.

CDR3: CASRAGTSGGITDTQYF
DNA: TGCGCCAGCAGAGCAGGGACTAGCGGGGGGATCACAGATACGCAGTATTTT
size: -
J: TRBJ2-3
V: TRBV5-1
D: TRBD2

CDR3: CASKRLRNTEAFF
DNA: TGTGCCAGCAAACGCCTTAGGAACACTGAAGCTTTCTTT
size: -
J: TRBJ1-1
V: TRBV6-5
D: -

CDR3: CASSPVGTGHNEQFF
DNA: TGTGCCAGCAGCCCCGTTGGGACAGGGCACAATGAGCAGTTCTTC
size: -
J: TRBJ2-1
V: TRBV7-3
D: TRBD1

CDR3: CASSRGGAGYNEQFF
DNA: TGTGCCAGCAGCCGTGGGGGGGCTGGGTACAATGAGCAGTTCTTC
size: -
J: TRBJ2-1
V: TRBV7-9
D: -

CDR3: CASSPQSSGGTDTQYF
DNA: TGTGCCAGCAGCCCCCAATCTAGCGGGGGCACAGATACGCAGTATTTT
size: -
J: TRBJ2-3
V: TRBV7-9
D: TRBD2

CDR3: CASSWTGDTEAFF
DNA: TGCGCCAGCAGCTGGACAGGGGACACTGAAGCTTTCTTT
size: -
J: TRBJ1-1
V: TRBV5-1
D: TRBD1

CDR3: CASSDRDRGKSNYGYTF
DNA: TGTGCCAGCAGCGACAGGGACAGGGGGAAATCGAACTATGGCTACACCTTC
size: -
J: TRBJ1-2
V: TRBV9
D: TRBD1

CDR3: CASNPLTSGGAREQYF
DNA: TGTGCCAGCAATCCACTCACTAGCGGGGGGGCTCGGGAGCAGTACTTC
size: -
J: TRBJ2-7
V: TRBV2
D: TRBD2

CDR3: CASSLEDRNTDTQYF
DNA: TGCGCCAGCAGCTTGGAAGACAGAAACACAGATACGCAGTATTTT
size: -
J: TRBJ2-3
V: TRBV5-1
D: -

CDR3: CASSNPGTGYFRGYTF
DNA: TGTGCCAGCAGTAATCCCGGGACAGGGTATTTTCGCGGCTACACCTTC
size: -
J: TRBJ1-2
V: TRBV5-4
D: TRBD1

CDR3: CASSEASGGRYEQYF
DNA: TGTGCCAGCAGTGAAGCATCGGGGGGCCGCTACGAGCAGTACTTC
size: -
J: TRBJ2-7
V: TRBV6-1
D: -

CDR3: CATSRDGTGGLGTEAFF
DNA: TGTGCCACCAGCAGAGATGGGACAGGGGGCTTGGGGACTGAAGCTTTCTTT
size: -
J: TRBJ1-1
V: TRBV15
D: TRBD1

CDR3: CASSNGQRTNTDTQYF
DNA: TGCGCCAGCAGTAATGGACAGCGAACAAACACAGATACGCAGTATTTT
size: -
J: TRBJ2-3
V: TRBV5-1
D: -

CDR3: CATSRADRGWQPQHF
DNA: TGTGCCACCAGCAGGGCCGACAGGGGATGGCAGCCCCAGCATTTT
size: -
J: TRBJ1-5
V: TRBV15
D: TRBD1

CDR3: CASSFDRFSYEQYF
DNA: TGTGCCAGCAGTTTCGACAGGTTCTCCTACGAGCAGTACTTC
size: few
J: TRBJ2-7
V: TRBV6-5
D: -

CDR3: CASSSGQPNTEAFF
DNA: TGCGCCAGCAGCTCGGGACAGCCGAACACTGAAGCTTTCTTT
size: -
J: TRBJ1-1
V: TRBV5-1
D: TRBD1

CDR3: CASSPIQGDYGCTF
DNA: TGTGCCAGCAGCCCAATACAGGGCGACTATGGCTGCACCTTC
size: -
J: TRBJ1-2
V: TRBV7-9
D: -

CDR3: CASSIEGRGTWQPQHF
DNA: TGTGCCAGTAGTATCGAGGGCAGGGGGACTTGGCAGCCCCAGCATTTT
size: few
J: TRBJ1-5
V: TRBV19
D: TRBD1

CDR3: CASSSQGLAVETQYF
DNA: TGTGCCAGCAGTTCGCAGGGACTAGCGGTAGAGACCCAGTACTTC
size: -
J: TRBJ2-5
V: TRBV28
D: TRBD2

CDR3: CASSSTGRYGNEQFF
DNA: TGCGCCAGCAGTTCGACAGGGAGATACGGGAATGAGCAGTTCTTC
size: -
J: TRBJ2-1
V: TRBV5-1
D: TRBD1

CDR3: CASSLKAGGSYNEQFF
DNA: TGTGCCAGCAGCCTTAAAGCGGGGGGCTCCTACAATGAGCAGTTCTTC
size: few
J: TRBJ2-1
V: TRBV7-6
D: TRBD2

CDR3: CASSLSGKNEQFF
DNA: TGTGCCAGCAGTTTATCCGGGAAAAATGAGCAGTTCTTC
size: -
J: TRBJ2-1
V: TRBV27
D: -

CDR3: CASSPTGGGEETQYF
DNA: TGTGCCAGCAGCCCTACAGGGGGCGGCGAAGAGACCCAGTACTTC
size: -
J: TRBJ2-5
V: TRBV5-4
D: TRBD1

CDR3: CASSLEGRWAFF
DNA: TGCGCCAGCAGCTTGGAGGGGAGGTGGGCTTTCTTT
size: -
J: TRBJ1-1
V: TRBV5-1
D: -

CDR3: CASSLARFSFPTNEKLFF
DNA: TGCGCCAGCAGCTTGGCCAGATTTTCCTTTCCAACTAATGAAAAACTGTTTTTT
size: -
J: TRBJ1-4
V: TRBV5-1
D: -

CDR3: CASANLEKLFF
DNA: TGTGCCAGCGCGAATTTGGAAAAACTGTTTTTT
size: -
J: TRBJ1-4
V: TRBV2
D: -

CDR3: CASSQRLGFNQPQHF
DNA: TGTGCCAGCAGCCAGAGGTTAGGTTTTAATCAGCCCCAGCATTTT
size: few
J: TRBJ1-5
V: TRBV4-2
D: -

CDR3: CAWGPRGETQYF
DNA: TGTGCCTGGGGACCCAGGGGAGAGACCCAGTACTTC
size: -
J: TRBJ2-5
V: TRBV30
D: -

CDR3: CASSTRVIQYF
DNA: TGTGCCAGCAGTACCCGGGTCATTCAGTACTTC
size: -
J: TRBJ2-4
V: TRBV2
D: -

CDR3: CASSPLGLSTDTQYF
DNA: TGTGCCAGCAGTCCATTGGGGCTAAGCACAGATACGCAGTATTTT
size: -
J: TRBJ2-3
V: TRBV7-9
D: -

CDR3: CASSPQGVSYGYTF
DNA: TGTGCCAGCTCACCACAGGGGGTGAGCTATGGCTACACCTTC
size: -
J: TRBJ1-2
V: TRBV18
D: -

CDR3: CAWSRAGGYNEQFF
DNA: TGTGCCTGGAGTAGGGCGGGGGGCTACAATGAGCAGTTCTTC
size: few
J: TRBJ2-1
V: TRBV30
D: TRBD2

CDR3: CASSEAPGAIYNEQFF
DNA: TGTGCCAGCAGTGAAGCGCCAGGGGCCATCTACAATGAGCAGTTCTTC
size: -
J: TRBJ2-1
V: TRBV6-1
D: -

CDR3: CASSLYLSTEAFF
DNA: TGTGCCAGCAGTTTATATCTAAGCACTGAAGCTTTCTTT
size: -
J: TRBJ1-1
V: TRBV27
D: -

CDR3: CASSLDGGPTLSTDTQYF
DNA: TGTGCCAGCAGCTTGGACGGGGGGCCCACCCTTAGTACAGATACGCAGTATTTT
size: -
J: TRBJ2-3
V: TRBV5-4
D: -

CDR3: CASSEERSSSYEQYF
DNA: TGTGCCAGCAGTGAAGAGAGGTCAAGTTCCTACGAGCAGTACTTC
size: few
J: TRBJ2-7
V: TRBV2
D: -

CDR3: CASTQRGGWDSPLHF
DNA: TGTGCCAGCACACAAAGGGGGGGGTGGGACTCACCCCTCCACTTT
size: once
J: TRBJ1-6
V: TRBV6-1
D: -

CDR3: CASSLWSSTDTQYF
DNA: TGTGCCAGCAGTTTATGGAGTAGCACAGATACGCAGTATTTT
size: -
J: TRBJ2-3
V: TRBV27
D: -

CDR3: CAWSAGTGRSTEAFF
DNA: TGTGCCTGGAGTGCCGGGACAGGGAGGAGCACTGAAGCTTTCTTT
size: -
J: TRBJ1-1
V: TRBV30
D: TRBD1

CDR3: CASSGGNQPQHF
DNA: TGTGCCAGCAGTGGAGGCAATCAGCCCCAGCATTTT
size: -
J: TRBJ1-5
V: TRBV25-1
D: -

CDR3: CASSSGQGTEKLFF
DNA: TGTGCCAGCAGTTCGGGACAGGGGACTGAAAAACTGTTTTTT
size: -
J: TRBJ1-4
V: TRBV6-1
D: TRBD1